These 5 T cell receptor beta chains originate from one sample sequenced in a study of blood T cell repertoires in COVID-19. The table came from immunoSEQ multiplex PCR; TCRdb's copy has only in-frame clones and leaves some out. The sample has 150,000 to 200,000 clones, about 88% seen once. The sample was PBMCs or T cells enriched from blood (not recorded which). Receptor source: a human donor with acute COVID-19. The donor label of this sample is uncertain.

The sample holds a few counts of this clone. The chain carries TRBV7-7 and TRBJ1-1; D is ambiguous. Between the trimmed V and J ends, which lost 2 bases and 0 bases, there was a span of 4 bases. This CDR3 is 13 amino acids long. Germline values: CDR1 SSHAT, CDR2 FNYEAQ (reference sequence). CDR3 residues: CASSLSVNTEAFF. CDR3 nucleotide sequence: TGTGCCAGCAGCTTATCGGTGAACACTGAAGCTTTCTTT.

The CDR3: CASSLGQGLITDTQYF. The CDR3 region has the DNA TGTGCCAGCAGCCTCGGACAGGGTCTTATTACAGATACGCAGTATTTT. This sequence joins TRBV9 and TRBJ2-3; 8 nucleotides agree with TRBD1. V lost 4 bases to trimming and J lost 3 bases; unmatched junction nucleotides: 10. The CDR3 has 16 residues. Germline CDR1 and CDR2: SGDLS and YYNGEE.

V is TRBV7-6 and J is TRBJ1-1; possible D gene TRBD1, 6 bases. CDR3 length: 15 amino acids. The V and J ends lost 4 bases and 0 bases respectively, with 12 bases between them. Per germline, CDR1 SGHVS and CDR2 FNYEAQ. CDR3 region: CASSSTQGMNTEAFF. CDR3 nucleotide sequence: TGTGCCAGCAGCTCGACACAGGGTATGAACACTGAAGCTTTCTTT. The complete variable domain, with remaining parts taken from reference TRBV7-6 and TRBJ1-1, reads GAGVSQSPRYKVTKRGQDVALRCDPISGHVSLYWYRQALGQGPEFLTYFNYEAQQDKSGLPNDRFSAERPEGSISTLTIQRTEQRDSAMYRCASSSTQGMNTEAFFGQGTRLTVV.

The rearrangement joins TRBV7-3 to TRBJ2-3, with 9 bases fitting TRBD2. With 5 bases clipped from V and 2 bases from J, the junction kept 5 bases outside the gene matches. The CDR3 covers 15 residues. The germline V gene encodes CDR1 SGHTA and CDR2 FQGTGA. Here the CDR3 reads CASSPRGGDTDTQYF. As DNA, the CDR3 is TGTGCCAGCAGCCCGCGGGGGGGCGACACAGATACGCAGTATTTT.

The chain carries TRBV6-5 and TRBJ2-2, with D possibly TRBD1 on 5 matching bases. Trimming pared 8 bases from V and 8 bases from J, leaving 12 bases between. Germline V CDR1 and CDR2: MNHEY, SVGAGI. The CDR3 consists of 12 residues. The CDR3 sequence is CASGSRVGELFF. The CDR3 nucleotides are TGTGCCAGCGGTAGCAGGGTTGGGGAGCTGTTTTTT.